The rows below give T cell receptor beta chains drawn from one sample of a study of blood T cell repertoires in COVID-19. This table comes from immunoSEQ multiplex PCR, and its TCRdb copy is limited to in-frame clones, with some not included. The sample lists 150,000 to 200,000 clones, 75% to 90% occurring once. Specimen: peripheral blood. These receptors originate from a man aged 70-80 years with active or convalescent COVID-19. Both conserved end residues are part of each CDR3. The D gene is left open where the match is weak. Only part of the rows carry a size: once, few, many, or a class if the clone is expanded.

TRBJ2-7 | 14 | NA | TRBV11-2 | TRBD1 | CASSRGDSTYEQYF | TGTGCCAGCAGCCGAGGGGACAGTACCTACGAGCAGTACTTC
TRBJ2-7 | 13 | once | TRBV14 | NA | CASSQGRSYEQYF | TGTGCCAGCAGCCAAGGCAGGTCCTACGAGCAGTACTTC
TRBJ2-5 | 12 | NA | TRBV7-2 | NA | CASSEARETQYF | TGTGCCAGCAGCGAAGCTAGGGAGACCCAGTACTTC
TRBJ1-6 | 15 | few | TRBV27 | TRBD1 | CASTRTGDYNSPLHF | TGTGCCAGCACCCGGACAGGAGATTATAATTCACCCCTCCACTTT
TRBJ2-1 | 18 | NA | TRBV10-2 | TRBD2 | CASSESRLAGSSYNEQFF | TGCGCCAGCAGTGAGTCCAGACTAGCGGGGAGCTCCTACAATGAGCAGTTCTTC
TRBJ2-1 | 18 | NA | TRBV10-3 | TRBD2 | CAISESRTSGSSYNEQFF | TGTGCCATCAGTGAGTCTCGGACTAGCGGTAGCTCCTACAATGAGCAGTTCTTC
TRBJ2-5 | 13 | NA | TRBV5-1 | TRBD2 | CASSISSGGTQYF | TGCGCCAGCAGCATCTCCTCGGGGGGGACCCAGTACTTC
TRBJ2-2 | 13 | NA | TRBV10-3 | NA | CAISVGGTGELFF | TGTGCCATCAGTGTAGGGGGCACCGGGGAGCTGTTTTTT
TRBJ2-1 | 15 | NA | TRBV5-6 | TRBD2 | CASSLPGTIVNEQFF | TGTGCCAGCAGCTTGCCCGGGACTATCGTCAATGAGCAGTTCTTC
TRBJ1-1 | 13 | NA | TRBV29-1 | TRBD1 | CSVEDRGRTEAFF | TGCAGCGTTGAAGACAGGGGGAGGACTGAAGCTTTCTTT
TRBJ1-1 | 11 | once | TRBV28 | NA | CASWEGTEAFF | TGTGCCAGTTGGGAGGGGACTGAAGCTTTCTTT
TRBJ2-1 | 14 | NA | TRBV7-9 | TRBD1 | CASSLEGDRGKQFF | TGTGCCAGCAGCTTAGAGGGGGACAGGGGGAAGCAGTTCTTC
TRBJ2-1 | 13 | NA | TRBV18 | TRBD2 | CASSSAGGAEQFF | TGTGCCAGCTCGTCTGCGGGGGGGGCTGAGCAGTTCTTC
TRBJ1-2 | 16 | NA | TRBV28 | TRBD1 | CASSRPGTERVWGYTF | TGTGCCAGCAGCCGACCCGGGACAGAGAGGGTATGGGGCTACACCTTC
TRBJ1-1 | 16 | once | TRBV6-2/TRBV6-3 | TRBD1 | CASSYSFDRGTYEAFF | TGTGCCAGCAGTTACTCCTTCGACAGGGGGACATATGAAGCTTTCTTT
TRBJ1-1 | 13 | NA | TRBV5-6 | NA | CASSLDRALVAFF | TGTGCCAGCAGCTTGGACAGGGCGCTAGTAGCTTTCTTT
TRBJ1-5 | 15 | NA | TRBV6-5 | NA | CASVSEGNSNQPQHF | TGTGCCAGCGTTTCGGAGGGAAATAGCAATCAGCCCCAGCATTTT